Following are 30 T cell receptor beta chains from one sample sequenced in a study of radiotherapy plus CTLA-4 blockade in lung cancer. Repertoires were generated with immunoSEQ multiplex PCR, while TCRdb's copy carries only in-frame clones and drops some. This repertoire shows tens of thousands of clones, about 74% found once; its top ten account for less than 3%. The sequenced sample was peripheral blood, obtained from a patient treated with radiotherapy plus ipilimumab. These receptors all come from a human donor with non-small cell lung cancer whose response to radiotherapy plus ipilimumab could not be evaluated.

This chain uses TRBV4-3 with TRBJ2-1; 10 bases agree with TRBD2. This CDR3 comprises 17 residues. Germline V gene data show CDR1 as LGHNA and CDR2 as YSLEER. Trimming took 0 bases from V and 4 from J; bases not matched to a gene: 6. CDR3 protein: CASSQDFSGGVYNEQFF. DNA of the CDR3: TGCGCCAGCAGCCAAGATTTCAGCGGGGGGGTATACAATGAGCAGTTCTTC.

This clone was counted a few times. The V call is TRBV6-6, the J call TRBJ1-2; perhaps TRBD1 as D (5 bases). CDR3 size: 16 residues. From germline, CDR1 is MNHNY and CDR2 SVGAGI (reference sequence). The V end lost 1 base, the J end lost 3 bases, and 15 bases lay between the germline ends. Written as DNA, the CDR3 is TGTGCCAGCAGTTACTTCGGTAGGGGCGCCGACTATGGCTACACCTTC. Translating it yields CASSYFGRGADYGYTF.

V usage is TRBV7-7 and J usage is TRBJ1-1; no clear D. Germline loops: CDR1 SSHAT, CDR2 FNYEAQ (reference sequence). Trimming took off 1 base at V and 1 base at J, with 4 bases between the two ends. This CDR3 region has 13 residues. This CDR3 reads CASSLGRNTEAFF. In nucleotides, the CDR3 is TGTGCCAGCAGCTTAGGGAGGAACACTGAAGCTTTCTTT.

V usage is TRBV11-3 and J usage is TRBJ2-1; the match to TRBD1 covers 7 bases. V gave up 0 bases and J gave up 0 bases; unmatched junction bases: 2. The CDR3 has 16 residues. Germline loops: CDR1 SGHNT, CDR2 YENEEA. CDR3 loop: CASSLDRGSSYNEQFF. CDR3 bases: TGTGCCAGCAGCTTAGACAGGGGGAGCTCCTACAATGAGCAGTTCTTC.

This clone was recorded a few times. V is TRBV10-2 and J is TRBJ2-7, with TRBD2 matching 10 bases. The germline CDR1 and CDR2 sequences are WSHSY and SAAADI. After removal of 2 bases from V and 3 bases from J, the junction contained 4 bases not matched to a gene. The CDR3 covers 15 residues. DNA for the CDR3: TGCGCCAGCAGTGAGAAGCTAGCGGGAGTCTACGAGCAGTACTTC. The encoded protein is CASSEKLAGVYEQYF.

CDR3 coding DNA: TGTGCCAGCAGTGGGGGCAGGGGAATTGATGGCTACACCTTC. Its translation is CASSGGRGIDGYTF. The chain carries TRBV2 and TRBJ1-2, with D maybe TRBD1 (6 bases). Germline V gene sequence: CDR1 SNHLY, CDR2 FYNNEI. The V gene lost 4 bases and the J gene lost 6 bases, with 15 bases spanning the gap. This CDR3 has 14 residues.

The table lists this clone with a few counts. This rearrangement joins TRBV2 to TRBJ2-5; TRBD2 aligns across 9 bases. V trimming: 6 bases; J trimming: 3 bases; junction bases outside the gene matches: 8. This CDR3 spans 15 amino acids. The germline V gene has CDR1 SNHLY and CDR2 FYNNEI. DNA of the CDR3: TGTGCCAGCAGGGGCGGGACTAGCTGGGAAGAGACCCAGTACTTC. Its translation is CASRGGTSWEETQYF.

This chain links TRBV6-5 with TRBJ2-7; 7 bases fit TRBD1. CDR1 and CDR2 from the germline V gene are MNHEY and SVGAGI. Unmatched junction bases numbered 2, after V lost 0 bases and J lost 3 bases. This CDR3 is 14 amino acids long. CDR3 nucleotides: TGTGCCAGCAGTTACTCGGGGACAGACTACGAGCAGTACTTC. It specifies CASSYSGTDYEQYF.

The rearrangement joins TRBV5-5 to TRBJ2-7; 7 bases map to TRBD1. With V trimmed by 0 bases and J by 2 bases, 5 bases remained unmatched. Germline lookup yields CDR1 SGHKS and CDR2 YYEKEE (reference sequence). The CDR3 runs 15 residues. The CDR3 here is CASSLAQGSAYEQYF. CDR3 sequence (DNA): TGTGCCAGCAGCTTGGCACAGGGGTCCGCCTACGAGCAGTACTTC.

This chain uses TRBV28 with TRBJ1-4, with D possibly TRBD1 on 5 matching bases. V lost 3 bases and J lost 7, with 9 bases in between. The CDR3 consists of 13 residues. Germline assignment: CDR1 MDHEN and CDR2 SYDVKM. CDR3 amino acids: CASSLGPGEKLFF. CDR3 sequence (DNA): TGTGCCAGCAGTTTGGGGCCCGGTGAAAAACTGTTTTTT.

This clone appeared a few times. The rearrangement joins TRBV6-1 to TRBJ2-7, with D hard to call. CDR1 and CDR2 from the germline V gene are MNHNS and SASEGT. Deletions cut 5 bases from V and 7 bases from J, with 9 bases between. There are 11 residues in the CDR3. CDR3 sequence (DNA): TGTGCCAGCAGTTACGGGTGGGAGCAGTACTTC. Protein: CASSYGWEQYF.

The V gene is TRBV5-6, the J gene TRBJ1-2; a possible D gene is TRBD1 (5 bases). Germline-derived CDR1 and CDR2 are SGHDT and YYEEEE. The CDR3 loop spans 15 amino acids. Deletions cut 4 bases from V and 11 bases from J, with 24 bases between. The CDR3 nucleotides are TGTGCCAGCAGCCCGATTCACCGGGACTCCTTGGGGTACACCTTC. This sequence encodes CASSPIHRDSLGYTF.

The gene calls are TRBV23-1 and TRBJ2-7, with D possibly matching TRBD1 (6 bases). TRBV23-1 is noted as an ORF with a role that remains uncertain. CDR3 length: 15 residues. Trimming took 2 bases from V and 3 from J, leaving 14 bases between them. CDR3 sequence reads: CASSQSWGRDYEQYF. In DNA, the CDR3 is TGCGCCAGCAGTCAAAGTTGGGGGCGCGACTACGAGCAGTACTTC.

This chain connects TRBV6-1 to TRBJ2-7; 10 positions agree with TRBD2. J lost 4 bases, V lost 2 bases, and 8 bases had no gene match. The CDR3 is 16 residues long. Germline CDR1 MNHNS, CDR2 SASEGT. As DNA, the CDR3 is TGTGCCAGCAGTGAACGAAGCGGGGGGGCCGCGTACGAGCAGTACTTC. This sequence encodes CASSERSGGAAYEQYF.

The chain recombines TRBV28 with TRBJ1-1; D possibly corresponds to TRBD1 (5 bases). Germline-derived CDR1 and CDR2 are MDHEN and SYDVKM. V lost 1 base and J 3 bases, leaving 15 bases between the germline ends. This CDR3 comprises 16 residues. The CDR3 nucleotides are TGTGCCAGCAGTTTATTCAAGAACGGGGGGTACACTGAAGCTTTCTTT. It yields the protein CASSLFKNGGYTEAFF.

The gene calls are TRBV5-1 and TRBJ1-4; 7 bases match TRBD1. The CDR3 loop spans 16 amino acids. Germline loops: CDR1 SGHRS, CDR2 YFSETQ. The V segment lost 0 bases and the J segment 4 bases; nucleotides outside the gene matches: 6. The CDR3 protein is CASSLAGTEVNEKLFF. The CDR3 nucleotides read TGCGCCAGCAGCTTGGCCGGGACAGAAGTTAATGAAAAACTGTTTTTT.

This chain links TRBV9 with TRBJ2-5, with 13 nucleotides matching TRBD2. The J call could be wrong; TRBJ2-7 is a better fit for the DNA end. The CDR3 loop spans 15 amino acids. Germline V gene sequence: CDR1 SGDLS, CDR2 YYNGEE. The CDR3 sequence is CASSVGLAGGNEQYF. The CDR3 bases are TGTGCCAGCAGCGTAGGACTAGCGGGAGGTAACGAGCAGTACTTC.

This clone has only one observation. The rearrangement links TRBV4-3 to TRBJ1-1, with 7 bases identical to TRBD1. Germline CDR1 reads LGHNA; CDR2 reads YSLEER. V lost 1 base, J lost 5 bases, and 7 bases stayed unmatched. The CDR3 runs to 15 residues. This CDR3 reads CASSQARGHRTEAFF. In DNA, the CDR3 is TGCGCCAGCAGCCAAGCGAGGGGGCATCGAACTGAAGCTTTCTTT.

This clone is classed as medium-sized. The V gene is TRBV10-3, the J gene TRBJ2-7; D is perhaps TRBD1 (5 bases). The CDR3 sequence is 14 residues long. In germline, CDR1 is ENHRY, CDR2 SYGVKD. V lost 6 bases and J 2 bases, leaving 14 bases between the germline ends. The CDR3 coding sequence is TGTGCCATCAGCACGACAGAGGCCGCCTACGAGCAGTACTTC. Its translation: CAISTTEAAYEQYF.

V is TRBV7-2 and J is TRBJ2-7; 8 bases fit TRBD2. Germline assignment: CDR1 SGHTA and CDR2 FQGNSA. V lost 1 base, J lost 6 bases, and 11 bases stayed unmatched. CDR3 length: 16 residues. The CDR3 loop reads CASSLVGAGVLSEQYF. The CDR3 DNA reads TGTGCCAGCAGCTTAGTGGGAGCGGGGGTACTGAGCGAGCAGTACTTC.

The V gene is TRBV9, the J gene TRBJ2-5, with D perhaps matching TRBD1 (6 bases). The CDR3 consists of 14 residues. Germline V gives CDR1 SGDLS, CDR2 YYNGEE. V lost 2 bases, J lost 1 base, and 9 bases lay in between. The CDR3 DNA is TGTGCCAGCAGCGTGGGCAGGGGCCAAGAGACCCAGTACTTC. Translation gives CASSVGRGQETQYF.

The rearrangement uses TRBV4-3 and TRBJ1-2; 9 positions agree with TRBD1. Germline-derived CDR1 and CDR2 are LGHNA and YSLEER. The junction had 7 bases not matched to a gene; V was cut back by 0 bases and J by 8 bases. The CDR3 extends over 15 amino acids. CDR3 nucleotide sequence: TGCGCCAGCAGCCAAGATGGGACAGGGCTTAGCGGCTACACCTTC. Its protein product is CASSQDGTGLSGYTF.

This sequence joins TRBV2 and TRBJ2-2, with TRBD1 as a possible D gene (5 bases). CDR1 and CDR2 from the germline V gene are SNHLY and FYNNEI. Trimming shortened V by 4 bases and J by 6 bases, and 12 bases separated the two germline ends. CDR3 length: 14 amino acids. The CDR3 nucleotides read TGTGCCAGCAGTGTTCAGGGAAATCCCGGGGAGCTGTTTTTT. It translates to CASSVQGNPGELFF.

The V gene is TRBV27, the J gene TRBJ2-5; weak D call: TRBD1 (5 bases). V lost 3 bases, J lost 12 bases, and 17 bases lay in between. Germline-derived CDR1 and CDR2 are MNHEY and SMNVEV (reference sequence). The CDR3 length is 13 residues. CDR3 bases: TGTGCCAGCAGTTTTCAGACAGACTTAAGGAAGTACTTC. Translated, it gives CASSFQTDLRKYF.

The chain combines TRBV7-9 with TRBJ2-5; 9 nucleotides agree with TRBD1. The assigned J gene may be wrong: the sequence end matches TRBJ2-7 better. There are 17 residues in the CDR3. CDR1 is SEHNR, CDR2 FQNEAQ, per germline (reference sequence). CDR3 sequence reads: CASSSSPGTGRNYEQYF. CDR3 DNA sequence: TGTGCCAGCAGCTCCTCCCCAGGGACAGGGAGGAACTACGAGCAGTACTTC.

The chain uses TRBV27 and TRBJ2-3, with TRBD2 matching over 12 bases. The CDR3 extends over 17 amino acids. Germline lookup yields CDR1 MNHEY and CDR2 SMNVEV (reference sequence). V lost 7 bases to trimming and J lost 6 bases; unmatched junction nucleotides: 14. CDR3 sequence reads: CASTGLAGPTQQDTQYF. CDR3 coding DNA: TGTGCCAGCACAGGACTAGCGGGACCGACTCAACAGGATACGCAGTATTTT.

The V call is TRBV9, the J call TRBJ2-1; D unresolved. V was cut by 0 bases and J by 9 bases, with 7 bases left in between. Germline assignment: CDR1 SGDLS and CDR2 YYNGEE. The CDR3 length is 12 residues. The CDR3 region is CASSVGHGEQFF. The CDR3 bases are TGTGCCAGCAGCGTAGGACATGGTGAGCAGTTCTTC.

This clone has only one observation. The chain has TRBV4-3 and TRBJ2-2, with a weak D call TRBD1 (5 bases). This CDR3 comprises 15 residues. The germline V gene has CDR1 LGHNA and CDR2 YSLEER. Trimming took 1 base from V and 7 from J, leaving 13 bases between them. CDR3 sequence reads: CASSQAVVDNGELFF. The CDR3 nucleotides read TGCGCCAGCAGCCAAGCCGTGGTGGACAACGGGGAGCTGTTTTTT.

This clone was observed a single time. V gene TRBV2 combines with J gene TRBJ1-5; D is ambiguous. The CDR3 consists of 13 residues. V lost 4 bases to trimming and J lost 3 bases, with 7 bases between them. The V gene's germline CDR1 is SNHLY and CDR2 FYNNEI. CDR3 bases: TGTGCCAGCAGTGCAGGAAACAATCAGCCCCAGCATTTT. It codes for CASSAGNNQPQHF.

The CDR3 DNA reads TGTGCCAGTAGTTCGGTATCATTCCACCTGAACACTGAAGCTTTCTTT. Translation gives CASSSVSFHLNTEAFF. This rearrangement joins TRBV19 to TRBJ1-1; D unclear. The CDR3 runs 16 residues. Trimming pared 5 bases from V and 0 bases from J, leaving 16 bases between. Germline CDR1 reads LNHDA; CDR2 reads SQIVND (reference sequence).